Below, 2 T cell receptor beta chains from the same sample are listed, as sequenced in a study of blood T cells in healthy people across ages. The authors ran a second PCR of about 6 to 11 cycles using a sample-barcoded 5' primer and a J-beta primer mix. In TCRdb, the 5' RACE reads were re-called with MiXCR into one record per CDR3 protein. The data contain 780,000 or so distinct CDR3 sequences, approximately 60% of them singletons. Sequenced input: blood. Every receptor here comes from a man between 35 and 55 years old in good health.

Details on this clonotype: A much larger clone lies a single base off, so this may be a read error. The J gene is TRBJ2-4, the V gene TRBV6-6, with a possible D match to TRBD1 (6 bases). The CDR3 sequence is 15 residues long. Deletions cut 6 bases from V and 0 bases from J, with 12 bases between. Germline loops: CDR1 MNHNY, CDR2 SVGAGI (reference sequence). The CDR3 protein is CASRYRELAKNIQYF. DNA of the CDR3: TGTGCCAGCAGATACAGGGAGTTAGCCAAAAACATTCAGTACTTC.

The chain combines TRBV10-3 with TRBJ2-7, with D tentatively TRBD1 (6 bases). Germline V gene data show CDR1 as ENHRY and CDR2 as SYGVKD. CDR3 size: 13 residues. V lost 11 bases, J lost 0 bases, and 14 bases lay in between. The DNA of the CDR3 is TGTGCCGTCGGGACATTAAGCTCCTACGAGCAGTACTTC. Its translation: CAVGTLSSYEQYF.